This passage covers 32 T cell receptor beta chains from one sample sequenced in a study of T cell responses to AZD1222 COVID-19 vaccine. Here immunoSEQ multiplex PCR was the method, and the copy in TCRdb shows in-frame clones only, minus some. This sample has around 140,000 clones, with approximately 91% found just once. Material: peripheral blood, obtained 28 days after the second AZD1222 dose. The receptor source for this set is an adult who received the AZD1222 COVID-19 vaccine.

This clone was detected once. This sequence joins TRBV19 and TRBJ2-3; D is tentatively TRBD1 or TRBD2 (5 bases each). CDR3 length: 18 residues. The germline CDR1 and CDR2 sequences are LNHDA and SQIVND (reference sequence). Trimming cost V 2 bases and J 0 bases, with 18 bases left between them. The DNA for the CDR3 is TGTGCCAGTAGTATAAGGGGACCGGCCCGATCTAGCACAGATACGCAGTATTTT. Protein sequence: CASSIRGPARSSTDTQYF.

This chain links TRBV4-2 with TRBJ1-4; tentatively, D is TRBD1 (5 bases). The germline V gene has CDR1 LGHNA and CDR2 YNFKEQ. V dropped 1 base and J dropped 5 bases, with 11 bases sitting between them. The CDR3 extends over 15 amino acids. CDR3 protein: CASSQAQAYNEKLFF. The CDR3 DNA sequence: TGTGCCAGCAGCCAAGCACAGGCTTACAATGAAAAACTGTTTTTT.

The genes are TRBV9 and TRBJ1-2, with TRBD1 matching 7 bases. This CDR3 is 15 amino acids long. Germline V lookup: CDR1 SGDLS, CDR2 YYNGEE. The trim removed 4 bases at V and 4 bases at J, leaving 10 bases unmatched. The CDR3 reads CASSPPTGQSYGYTF. The CDR3, as DNA: TGTGCCAGCAGCCCTCCGACAGGGCAATCCTATGGCTACACCTTC. Drawing the rest from reference TRBV9 and TRBJ1-2, the complete variable domain is DSGVTQTPKHLITATGQRVTLRCSPRSGDLSVYWYQQSLDQGLQFLIQYYNGEERAKGNILERFSAQQFPDLHSELNLSSLELGDSALYFCASSPPTGQSYGYTFGSGTRLTVV.

V and J are TRBV7-8 and TRBJ2-7; 10 nucleotides align to TRBD2. Losses at the gene ends were 0 bases for V and 5 bases for J; bases not matched to a gene: 7. From germline, CDR1 is SGHVS and CDR2 FQNEAQ. The CDR3 is 16 amino acids. CDR3: CASSLAGTSASDEQYF. The DNA of the CDR3 is TGTGCCAGCAGCTTAGCCGGGACTAGCGCTTCGGACGAGCAGTACTTC.

The chain uses TRBV3-1 (or the pseudogene TRBV3-2) and TRBJ2-1; no clear D gene. V lost 1 base and J lost 7, with 14 bases in between. CDR1 and CDR2 (germline): LGHDT, YNNKEL (reference sequence). This CDR3 has 15 amino acids. The CDR3 protein is CASSQGASKGNEQFF. In DNA form, the CDR3 reads TGTGCCAGCAGCCAAGGGGCCTCTAAAGGGAATGAGCAGTTCTTC.

The rearrangement links TRBV19 to TRBJ2-1; 9 nucleotides agree with TRBD1. V gave up 5 bases and J gave up 12 bases; unmatched junction bases: 14. Germline lookup yields CDR1 LNHDA and CDR2 SQIVND (reference sequence). The CDR3 spans 15 residues. CDR3 sequence (DNA): TGTGCCAGTAGTCTCATTCCGGGACAGGGAAACGTGCAGTTCTTC. It is translated as CASSLIPGQGNVQFF.

The chain's CDR3 is CASSSRLAGTTYEQYF. The DNA for the CDR3 is TGCGCCAGCAGCTCACGACTAGCGGGAACGACCTACGAGCAGTACTTC. The chain recombines TRBV5-1 with TRBJ2-7, with 11 bases aligning to TRBD2. The CDR3 is made up of 16 amino acids. Germline V gives CDR1 SGHRS, CDR2 YFSETQ. The trim removed 3 bases at V and 2 bases at J, leaving 7 bases unmatched.

V and J are TRBV6-6 and TRBJ2-7, with a weak D call TRBD1 (7 bases). The CDR3 totals 13 residues. Germline-derived CDR1 and CDR2 are MNHNY and SVGAGI (reference sequence). Trimming removed 5 bases from V and 5 bases from J, with 13 bases in between. DNA for the CDR3: TGTGCCAGCAGTGACGACAGGGAGGACGAGCAGTACTTC. It encodes CASSDDREDEQYF.

The J gene is TRBJ2-7, the V gene TRBV11-3, with a possible D match to TRBD1 (6 bases). Germline CDR1 reads SGHNT; CDR2 reads YENEEA. Trimming pared 4 bases from V and 6 bases from J, leaving 13 bases between. The CDR3 has 13 amino acids. The CDR3 here is CASSYKQGGEQYF. CDR3 coding DNA: TGTGCCAGCAGCTATAAACAGGGTGGCGAGCAGTACTTC.

This chain uses TRBV3-1 (or the pseudogene TRBV3-2) with TRBJ2-5; TRBD1 matches 10 bases. The CDR3 sequence is 14 residues long. J was trimmed by 4 bases and V by 4 bases; bases with no gene match: 3. Looked up from germline, CDR1 is LGHDT and CDR2 is YNNKEL (reference sequence). The CDR3 region has the DNA TGTGCCAGCAGCCCCAGGGACAGGGGAGAGACCCAGTACTTC. It is translated as CASSPRDRGETQYF.

V is TRBV27 and J is TRBJ2-5; tentatively, D is TRBD2 (5 bases). The CDR3 has 17 residues. V gave up 1 base and J gave up 2 bases, with 17 bases separating them. CDR1 is MNHEY, CDR2 SMNVEV, per germline (reference sequence). Here the CDR3 DNA reads TGTGCCAGCAGTTTATTTGGGATTGTTCTAGCTCAAGAGACCCAGTACTTC. Residues: CASSLFGIVLAQETQYF.

The gene calls are TRBV7-9 and TRBJ1-2, with TRBD1 identical over 8 bases. Germline assignment: CDR1 SEHNR and CDR2 FQNEAQ (reference sequence). This CDR3 comprises 13 residues. Losses at the gene ends were 6 bases for V and 8 bases for J; bases not matched to a gene: 8. CDR3 in DNA: TGTGCCAGCAGGTCGACAGGGGCTGCCGGCTACACCTTC. Amino acids: CASRSTGAAGYTF.

This sequence joins TRBV10-2 and TRBJ1-2; tentative D call: TRBD1 (6 bases). The CDR3 consists of 12 residues. V shed 6 bases and J shed 6 bases, with 11 bases lying between them. Germline CDR1 is WSHSY and CDR2 is SAAADI. The CDR3 nucleotides read TGCGCCAGCAGGACAGGTTACGATGGCTACACCTTC. It encodes CASRTGYDGYTF.

The table lists this clone with a count of one. The rearrangement joins TRBV19 to TRBJ2-5; 10 bases line up with TRBD1. The CDR3 covers 13 residues. CDR1 is LNHDA, CDR2 SQIVND, per germline (reference sequence). With 8 bases clipped from V and 5 bases from J, the junction kept 5 bases outside the gene matches. CDR3 sequence reads: CASWGQGLETQYF. As DNA, the CDR3 is TGTGCCAGTTGGGGACAGGGGTTGGAGACCCAGTACTTC.

The gene calls are TRBV6-1 and TRBJ1-4; D is possibly TRBD1 (5 bases). The CDR3 loop spans 18 amino acids. Trimming stripped 1 base from V and 0 bases from J, with 15 bases between. Germline CDR1 is MNHNS and CDR2 is SASEGT. CDR3 region: CASSEEDGTLATNEKLFF. Written as DNA, the CDR3 is TGTGCCAGCAGTGAAGAAGACGGGACCCTAGCAACTAATGAAAAACTGTTTTTT.

The gene calls are TRBV10-3 and TRBJ1-5; D not certain. V lost 3 bases to trimming and J lost 4 bases, with 13 bases between them. The length of the CDR3 is 15 residues. CDR1 is ENHRY, CDR2 SYGVKD, per germline. As DNA, the CDR3 is TGTGCCATCAGTGATGCGGCAGGACCTAATCAGCCCCAGCATTTT. This sequence encodes CAISDAAGPNQPQHF.

The chain links TRBV2 to TRBJ1-1; D ambiguous. Germline CDR1 SNHLY, CDR2 FYNNEI. The CDR3 length is 13 residues. V dropped 9 bases and J dropped 0 bases, with 11 bases sitting between them. The CDR3 loop is CASSVSMNTEAFF. CDR3 bases: TGTGCCAGTTCAGTCTCGATGAACACTGAAGCTTTCTTT. Full variable domain (remainder filled in from reference TRBV2 and TRBJ1-1): EPEVTQTPSHQVTQMGQEVILRCVPISNHLYFYWYRQILGQKVEFLVSFYNNEISEKSEIFDDQFSVERPDGSNFTLKIRSTKLEDSAMYFCASSVSMNTEAFFGQGTRLTVV.

The chain combines TRBV28 with TRBJ2-3; no reliable D call. CDR1 and CDR2 (germline): MDHEN, SYDVKM. Trimming left V 1 base short and J 2 bases short, with 10 bases between. The CDR3 contains 15 residues. The CDR3 here is CASSLLALTTDTQYF. The CDR3 DNA sequence: TGTGCCAGCAGTTTATTGGCCCTAACCACAGATACGCAGTATTTT.

CDR3 loop: CASSQEESAGGNTIYF. The CDR3 DNA sequence: TGTGCCAGCAGCCAAGAGGAGTCGGCAGGTGGAAACACCATATATTTT. The chain joins TRBV4-2 to TRBJ1-3; D is unclear. The CDR3 runs to 16 residues. Trimming pared 0 bases from V and 3 bases from J, leaving 12 bases between. Looked up from germline, CDR1 is LGHNA and CDR2 is YNFKEQ.

This chain connects TRBV29-1 to TRBJ2-7; weak D call: TRBD1 (6 bases). Trimming stripped 4 bases from V and 1 base from J, with 14 bases between. The CDR3 runs 14 residues. Looked up from germline, CDR1 is SQVTM and CDR2 is ANQGSEA. The CDR3 region is CSVAYRAYSYEQYF. CDR3 coding DNA: TGCAGCGTTGCGTACAGGGCTTATTCCTACGAGCAGTACTTC.

V usage is TRBV7-9 and J usage is TRBJ2-7, with 12 bases aligning to TRBD1. Germline assignment: CDR1 SEHNR and CDR2 FQNEAQ (reference sequence). The CDR3 runs to 15 residues. V shed 3 bases and J 5 bases; nucleotides not matched to a gene: 5. The CDR3 DNA reads TGTGCCAGCAGCTTCGGGACAGGGGGCAACGACGAGCAGTACTTC. Its protein product is CASSFGTGGNDEQYF.

The chain recombines TRBV12-5 with TRBJ1-2, with D uncertain. V gave up 3 bases and J gave up 2 bases, with 10 bases separating them. This CDR3 region has 14 residues. Germline V CDR1 and CDR2: LGHNT, FRNRAP. CDR3: CASGLPPHNYGYTF. The CDR3 region has the DNA TGTGCTAGTGGTTTACCGCCTCACAACTATGGCTACACCTTC.

V gene TRBV5-5 combines with J gene TRBJ1-1; D is undetermined. CDR1 is SGHKS and CDR2 is YYEKEE in the germline V gene (reference sequence). The germline V and J ends were trimmed by 4 bases and 1 base, with 11 bases remaining between them. There are 14 residues in the CDR3. The CDR3: CASSPVWGNTEAFF. Written as DNA, the CDR3 is TGTGCCAGCAGCCCAGTGTGGGGGAACACTGAAGCTTTCTTT.

J is TRBJ2-5 and V is TRBV2; weak D call: TRBD1 (6 bases). V was clipped by 7 bases and J by 6 bases, with 15 bases between them. The germline CDR1 and CDR2 sequences are SNHLY and FYNNEI. The CDR3 has 13 amino acids. CDR3: CASISGVVKTQYF. CDR3 bases: TGTGCCAGCATATCAGGGGTCGTGAAGACCCAGTACTTC. The whole variable domain, filled in from reference TRBV2 and TRBJ2-5, reads EPEVTQTPSHQVTQMGQEVILRCVPISNHLYFYWYRQILGQKVEFLVSFYNNEISEKSEIFDDQFSVERPDGSNFTLKIRSTKLEDSAMYFCASISGVVKTQYFGPGTRLLVL.

The chain employs TRBV6-5 and TRBJ1-1, with a weak D call TRBD1 (6 bases). The germline V gene encodes CDR1 MNHEY and CDR2 SVGAGI. This CDR3 spans 14 amino acids. V dropped 6 bases and J dropped 3 bases, with 14 bases sitting between them. In DNA form, the CDR3 reads TGTGCCAGCAGACTGGACAGCGAATACACTGAAGCTTTCTTT. This encodes CASRLDSEYTEAFF.

This chain uses TRBV2 with TRBJ1-5; D gene ambiguous. The CDR3 spans 14 residues. Trimming pared 3 bases from V and 1 base from J, leaving 7 bases between. Germline V gives CDR1 SNHLY, CDR2 FYNNEI. The CDR3 loop is CASSDSTSNQPQHF. The DNA of the CDR3 is TGTGCCAGCAGTGACTCTACCAGCAATCAGCCCCAGCATTTT.

This clone was seen only once. The chain is built from TRBV15 and TRBJ1-1, with D hard to call. The CDR3 runs 14 residues. V was trimmed by 5 bases and J by 1 base, leaving 11 bases between them. Germline V gene lookup returns CDR1 LNHNV and CDR2 YYDKDF (reference sequence). This chain's CDR3 is CATSLTWENTEAFF. The CDR3 nucleotides read TGTGCCACCAGCCTCACATGGGAGAACACTGAAGCTTTCTTT.

This rearrangement joins TRBV28 to TRBJ2-2; D gene unclear. The length of the CDR3 is 15 residues. V lost 7 bases and J lost 5, with 17 bases in between. Germline CDR1 MDHEN, CDR2 SYDVKM. CDR3 region: CASTTTRVLTGELFF. The CDR3 nucleotides read TGTGCCAGCACCACGACCCGGGTCCTTACCGGGGAGCTGTTTTTT.

The chain uses TRBV19 and TRBJ2-7; 8 bases are shared with TRBD1. The CDR3 is 14 amino acids. Germline V CDR1 and CDR2: LNHDA, SQIVND (reference sequence). V dropped 4 bases and J dropped 3; count of bases not matched to a gene: 5. CDR3 nucleotide sequence: TGTGCCAGTAGTACTACCACAGGGGGCTACGAGCAGTACTTC. Amino acids: CASSTTTGGYEQYF.

J is TRBJ2-2 and V is TRBV6-5; D not certain. Trimming took off 4 bases at V and 7 bases at J, with 10 bases between the two ends. Germline V gene data show CDR1 as MNHEY and CDR2 as SVGAGI. The CDR3 totals 13 residues. The CDR3 DNA reads as TGTGCCAGCAGTTCCCGCCGGGTCGGGGAGCTGTTTTTT. It translates to CASSSRRVGELFF.

V and J are TRBV18 and TRBJ2-3; D is uncertain. CDR3 length: 14 residues. Trimming cost V 3 bases and J 0 bases, with 7 bases left between them. Germline CDR1 reads KGHSH; CDR2 reads LQKENI. The DNA of the CDR3 is TGTGCCAGCTCACCTGTATGGAGCACAGATACGCAGTATTTT. Amino acid sequence: CASSPVWSTDTQYF.

This clone was counted a few times. The V gene is TRBV14, the J gene TRBJ2-6; D call uncertain. Deletions cut 3 bases from V and 6 bases from J, with 3 bases between. The germline CDR1 and CDR2 sequences are SGHDN and FVKESK. The CDR3 is made up of 12 amino acids. CDR3 DNA: TGTGCCAGCAGCCACTCGGCCAACGTCCTGACTTTC. Translating gives CASSHSANVLTF.